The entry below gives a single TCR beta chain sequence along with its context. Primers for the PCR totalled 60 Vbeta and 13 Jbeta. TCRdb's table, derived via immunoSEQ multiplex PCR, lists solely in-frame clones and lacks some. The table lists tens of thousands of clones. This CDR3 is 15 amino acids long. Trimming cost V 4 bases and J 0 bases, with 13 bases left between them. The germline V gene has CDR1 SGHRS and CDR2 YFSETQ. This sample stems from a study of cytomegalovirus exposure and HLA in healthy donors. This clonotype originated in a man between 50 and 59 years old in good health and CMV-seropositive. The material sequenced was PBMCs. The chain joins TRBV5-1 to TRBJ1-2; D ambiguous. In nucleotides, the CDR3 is TGCGCCAGCAGCCCGGGCCCGGGGTCTAACTATGGCTACACCTTC. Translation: CASSPGPGSNYGYTF.